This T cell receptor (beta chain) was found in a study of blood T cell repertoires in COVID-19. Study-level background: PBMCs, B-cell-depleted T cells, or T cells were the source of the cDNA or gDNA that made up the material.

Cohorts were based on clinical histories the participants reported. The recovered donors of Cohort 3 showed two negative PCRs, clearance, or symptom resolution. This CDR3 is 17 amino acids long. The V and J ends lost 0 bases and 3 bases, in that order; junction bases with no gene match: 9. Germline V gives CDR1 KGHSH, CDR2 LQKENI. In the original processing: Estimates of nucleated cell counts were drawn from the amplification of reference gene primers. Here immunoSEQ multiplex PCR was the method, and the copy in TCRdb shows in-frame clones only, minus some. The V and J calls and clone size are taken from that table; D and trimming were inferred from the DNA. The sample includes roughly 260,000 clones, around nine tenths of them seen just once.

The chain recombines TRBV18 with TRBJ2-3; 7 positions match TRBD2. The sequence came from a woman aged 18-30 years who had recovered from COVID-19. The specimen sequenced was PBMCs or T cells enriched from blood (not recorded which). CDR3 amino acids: CASSPPFSGLVTDTQYF. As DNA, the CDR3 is TGTGCCAGCTCACCACCCTTTTCAGGACTAGTTACAGATACGCAGTATTTT.